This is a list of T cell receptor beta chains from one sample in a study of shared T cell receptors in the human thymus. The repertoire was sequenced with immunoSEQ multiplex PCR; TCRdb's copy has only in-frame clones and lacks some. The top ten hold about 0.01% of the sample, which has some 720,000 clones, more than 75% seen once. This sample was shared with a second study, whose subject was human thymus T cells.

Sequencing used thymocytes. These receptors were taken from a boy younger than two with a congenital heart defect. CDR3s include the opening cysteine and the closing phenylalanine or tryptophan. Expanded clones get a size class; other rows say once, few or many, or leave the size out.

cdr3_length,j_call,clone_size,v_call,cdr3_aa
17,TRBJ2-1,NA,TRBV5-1,CASSGTGTSGEHNEQFF
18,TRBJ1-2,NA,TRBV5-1,CASSLGGIKGLPNYGYTF
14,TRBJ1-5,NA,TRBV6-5,CASSYESSNQPQHF
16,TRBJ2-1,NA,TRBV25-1,CASSELASGRYNEQFF
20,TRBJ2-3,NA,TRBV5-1,CASSPEVGTSGSPRTDTQYF
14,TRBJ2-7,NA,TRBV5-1,CASSLERDGYEQYF
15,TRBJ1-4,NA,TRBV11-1,CASSVNRGPNEKLFF
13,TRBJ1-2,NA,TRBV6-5,CASSEKTGVGYTF
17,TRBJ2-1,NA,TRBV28,CASSLLTGSLAYNEQFF
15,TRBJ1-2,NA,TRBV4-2,CASSQAKGGAVGYTF
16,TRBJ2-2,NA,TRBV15,CATSSTSRGSTGELFF
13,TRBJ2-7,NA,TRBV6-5,CATCGRPTYEQYF
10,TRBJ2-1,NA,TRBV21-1,CASCRGEQFF
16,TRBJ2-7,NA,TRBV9,CASSVGSQGTFHEQYF
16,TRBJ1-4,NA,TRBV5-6,CASSLGVTGGDEKLFF
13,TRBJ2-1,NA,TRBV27,CASSLQGGNEQFF
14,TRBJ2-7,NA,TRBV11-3,CASSNSAGGYEQYF
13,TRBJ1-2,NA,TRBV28,CASSFDLSYGYTF
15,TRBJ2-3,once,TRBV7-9,CASSLAASGGEWRYF
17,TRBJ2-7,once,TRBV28,CASSLFPSGRAHYEQYF
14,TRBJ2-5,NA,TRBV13,CASSLAAREETQYF
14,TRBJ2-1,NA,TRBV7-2,CASSGSGDYNEQFF
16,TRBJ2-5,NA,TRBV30,CAWSFHVGAPQETQYF
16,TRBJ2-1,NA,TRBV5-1,CASSLPGTGGFNEQFF
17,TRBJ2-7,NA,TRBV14,CASSQEGVRGSKYEQYF
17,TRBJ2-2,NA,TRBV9,CASTSRDTLPNTGELFF
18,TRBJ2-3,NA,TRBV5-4,CASSLARAGTRIRDTQYF
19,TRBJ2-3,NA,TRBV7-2,CASSSRDRDIAGSTDTQYF
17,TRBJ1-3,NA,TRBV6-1,CASSELGGALSGNTIYF
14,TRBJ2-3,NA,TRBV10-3,CATTRDSATDTQYF
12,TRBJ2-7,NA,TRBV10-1,CASKGGAYEQYF
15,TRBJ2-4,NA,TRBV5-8,CASSLGTTPRGIQYF
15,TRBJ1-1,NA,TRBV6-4,CASSAEGGFGTEAFF
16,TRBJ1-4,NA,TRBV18,CASSPPVGATNEKLFF
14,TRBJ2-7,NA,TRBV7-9,CASSLDGPSYEQYF
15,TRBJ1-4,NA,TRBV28,CASSPLGSPNEKLFF
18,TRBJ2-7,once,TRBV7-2,CASSRDRGLAGVLGEQYF
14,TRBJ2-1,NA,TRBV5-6,CASSPGTGHNEQFF
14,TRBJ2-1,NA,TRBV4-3,CASSQWAGAHEQFF
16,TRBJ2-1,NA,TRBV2,CASSDWGEVSYNEQFF
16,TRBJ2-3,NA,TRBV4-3,CASSQGTSGGGDTQYF
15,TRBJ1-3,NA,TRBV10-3,CAISDWGLTGNTIYF
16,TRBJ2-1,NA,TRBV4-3,CASAPTSAGPYNEQFF
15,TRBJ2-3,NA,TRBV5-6,CASSCRGASTDTQYF
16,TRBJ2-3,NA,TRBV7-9,CASSTTSGSRQDTQYF
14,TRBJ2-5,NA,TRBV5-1,CASSLGAPRETQYF
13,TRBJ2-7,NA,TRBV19,CASSAGTGGEQYF
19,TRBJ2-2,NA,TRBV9,CASSWRGGLAVANTGELFF
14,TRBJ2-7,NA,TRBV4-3,CASSPLAGRGEQYF
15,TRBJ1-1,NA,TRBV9,CASSPRGASGTEAFF
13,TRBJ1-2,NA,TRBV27,CASSFRGPYGYTF